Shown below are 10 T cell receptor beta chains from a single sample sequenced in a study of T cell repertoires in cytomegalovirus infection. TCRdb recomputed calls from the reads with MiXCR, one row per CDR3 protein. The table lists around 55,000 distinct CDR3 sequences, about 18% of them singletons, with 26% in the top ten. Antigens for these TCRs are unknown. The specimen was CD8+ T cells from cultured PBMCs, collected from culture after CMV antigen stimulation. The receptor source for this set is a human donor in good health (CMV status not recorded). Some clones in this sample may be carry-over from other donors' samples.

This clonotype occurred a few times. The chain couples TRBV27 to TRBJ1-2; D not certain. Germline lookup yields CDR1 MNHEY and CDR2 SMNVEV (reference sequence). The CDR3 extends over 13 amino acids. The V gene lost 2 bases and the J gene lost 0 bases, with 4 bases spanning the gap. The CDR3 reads CASSLVANYGYTF. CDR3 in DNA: TGTGCCAGCAGTTTAGTCGCTAACTATGGCTACACCTTC.

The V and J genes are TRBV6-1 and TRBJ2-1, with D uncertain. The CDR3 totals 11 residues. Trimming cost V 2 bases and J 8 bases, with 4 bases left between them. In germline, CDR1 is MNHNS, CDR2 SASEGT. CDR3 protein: CASSEKDEQFF. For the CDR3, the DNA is TGTGCCAGCAGTGAAAAGGATGAGCAGTTCTTC.

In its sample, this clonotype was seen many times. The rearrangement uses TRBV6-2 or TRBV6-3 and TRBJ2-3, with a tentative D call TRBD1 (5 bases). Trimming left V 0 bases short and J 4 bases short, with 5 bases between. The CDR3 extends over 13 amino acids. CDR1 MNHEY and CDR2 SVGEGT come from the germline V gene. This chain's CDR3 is CASSYSGADTQYF. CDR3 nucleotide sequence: TGTGCCAGCAGTTACTCAGGGGCAGATACGCAGTATTTT.

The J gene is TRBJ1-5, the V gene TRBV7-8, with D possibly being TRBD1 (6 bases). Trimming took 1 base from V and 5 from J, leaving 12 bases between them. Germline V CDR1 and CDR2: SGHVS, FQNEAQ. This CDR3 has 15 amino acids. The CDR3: CASSLELGGHQPQHF. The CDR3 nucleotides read TGTGCCAGCAGCTTAGAATTAGGGGGACATCAGCCCCAGCATTTT. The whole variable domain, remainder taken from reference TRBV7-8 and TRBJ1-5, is GAGVSQSPRYKVAKRGQDVALRCDPISGHVSLFWYQQALGQGPEFLTYFQNEAQLDKSGLPSDRFFAERPEGSVSTLKIQRTQQEDSAVYLCASSLELGGHQPQHFGDGTRLSIL.

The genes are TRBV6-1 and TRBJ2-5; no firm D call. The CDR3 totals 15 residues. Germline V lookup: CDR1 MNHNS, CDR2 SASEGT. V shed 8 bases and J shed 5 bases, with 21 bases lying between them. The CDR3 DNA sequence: TGTGCCAGCGGGGTGATGAACGGGCTCAGGGAGACCCAGTACTTC. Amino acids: CASGVMNGLRETQYF.

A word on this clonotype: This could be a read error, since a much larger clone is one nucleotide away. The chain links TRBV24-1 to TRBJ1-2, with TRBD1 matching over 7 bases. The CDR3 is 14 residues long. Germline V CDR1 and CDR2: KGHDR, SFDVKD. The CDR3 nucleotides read TGTACCACCAGTGATCGGGACAGAGGGTATGGCTACACCTTC. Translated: CTTSDRDRGYGYTF.

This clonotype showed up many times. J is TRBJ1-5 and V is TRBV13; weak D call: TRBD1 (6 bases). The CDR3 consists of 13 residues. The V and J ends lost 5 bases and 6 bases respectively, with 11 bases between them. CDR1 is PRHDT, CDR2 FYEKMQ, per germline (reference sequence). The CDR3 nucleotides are TGTGCCAGCAGCGTCCAGGGGCGTCAGCCCCAGCATTTT. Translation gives CASSVQGRQPQHF.

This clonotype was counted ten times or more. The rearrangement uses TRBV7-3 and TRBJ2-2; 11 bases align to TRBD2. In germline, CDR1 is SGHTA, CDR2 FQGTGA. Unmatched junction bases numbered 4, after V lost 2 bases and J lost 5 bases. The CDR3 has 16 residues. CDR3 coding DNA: TGTGCCAGCAGCTTATCCCCTAGCGGGAGGACCGGGGAGCTGTTTTTT. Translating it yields CASSLSPSGRTGELFF.

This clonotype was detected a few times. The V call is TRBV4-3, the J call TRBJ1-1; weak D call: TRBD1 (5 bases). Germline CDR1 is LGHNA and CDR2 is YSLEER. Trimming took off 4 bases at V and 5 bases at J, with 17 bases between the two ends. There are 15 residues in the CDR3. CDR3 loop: CASSPPGGARTEAFF. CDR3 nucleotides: TGCGCCAGCAGCCCGCCGGGGGGAGCAAGGACTGAAGCTTTCTTT.

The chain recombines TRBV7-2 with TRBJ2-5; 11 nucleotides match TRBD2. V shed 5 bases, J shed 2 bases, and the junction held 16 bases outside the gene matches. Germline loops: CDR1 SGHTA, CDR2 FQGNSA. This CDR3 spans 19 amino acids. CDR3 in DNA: TGTGCCAGCAGCGAAAAGCGATGGACTAGCGGGTGGATACAAGAGACCCAGTACTTC. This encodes CASSEKRWTSGWIQETQYF.